The clone carrying this TCR beta chain was counted a few times. Germline V gene sequence: CDR1 SGHRS, CDR2 YFSETQ. The CDR3 consists of 17 residues. V was cut by 0 bases and J by 1 base, with 15 bases left in between. The source of the sample is a study of identical twins. In TCRdb, the 5' RACE reads were re-called with MiXCR into one record per CDR3 protein. The repertoire holds some 500,000 distinct CDR3 sequences, around 20% seen once, with 0.91% in the top ten. These same records also appear under a second study, on T cells expressing NK-cell markers. That work contributes: These clonotypes also led the CD3+CD56-NKG2C+ fraction in a handful of donors. Questions lingered over whether expanded NKG2C+ T cell clones were HCMV-specific.

Input material: CD4+ T cells sorted from blood. The rearrangement links TRBV5-1 to TRBJ2-3; D is uncertain. This clonotype was obtained from a young woman in good health. The CDR3 DNA follows: TGCGCCAGCAGCTTGGAAGGCTTCGGCGTGGGCACAGATACGCAGTATTTT. Encoded protein: CASSLEGFGVGTDTQYF.